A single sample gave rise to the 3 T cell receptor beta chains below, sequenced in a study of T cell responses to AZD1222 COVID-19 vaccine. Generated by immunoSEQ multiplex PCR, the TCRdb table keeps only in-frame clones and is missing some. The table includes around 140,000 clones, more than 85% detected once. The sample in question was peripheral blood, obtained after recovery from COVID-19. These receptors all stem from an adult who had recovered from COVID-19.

As DNA, the CDR3 is TGCGCCAGCGCTCCGACACTAACAAACATTCAGTACTTC. Its translation is CASAPTLTNIQYF. V gene TRBV5-1 combines with J gene TRBJ2-4; the D is unclear. Trimming pared 7 bases from V and 6 bases from J, leaving 14 bases between. Germline V CDR1 and CDR2: SGHRS, YFSETQ. The CDR3 totals 13 residues.

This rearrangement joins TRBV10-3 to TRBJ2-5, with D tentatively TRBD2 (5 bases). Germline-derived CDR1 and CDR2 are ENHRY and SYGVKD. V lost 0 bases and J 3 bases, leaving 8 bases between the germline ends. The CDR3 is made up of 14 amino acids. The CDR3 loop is CAISESMREETQYF. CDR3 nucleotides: TGTGCCATCAGTGAGTCGATGAGGGAAGAGACCCAGTACTTC.

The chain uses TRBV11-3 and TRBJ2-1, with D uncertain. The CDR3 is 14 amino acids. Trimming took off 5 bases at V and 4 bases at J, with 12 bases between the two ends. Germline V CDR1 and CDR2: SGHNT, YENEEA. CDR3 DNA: TGTGCCAGCAGCCCGTACCCCGATTACAATGAGCAGTTCTTC. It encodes CASSPYPDYNEQFF.